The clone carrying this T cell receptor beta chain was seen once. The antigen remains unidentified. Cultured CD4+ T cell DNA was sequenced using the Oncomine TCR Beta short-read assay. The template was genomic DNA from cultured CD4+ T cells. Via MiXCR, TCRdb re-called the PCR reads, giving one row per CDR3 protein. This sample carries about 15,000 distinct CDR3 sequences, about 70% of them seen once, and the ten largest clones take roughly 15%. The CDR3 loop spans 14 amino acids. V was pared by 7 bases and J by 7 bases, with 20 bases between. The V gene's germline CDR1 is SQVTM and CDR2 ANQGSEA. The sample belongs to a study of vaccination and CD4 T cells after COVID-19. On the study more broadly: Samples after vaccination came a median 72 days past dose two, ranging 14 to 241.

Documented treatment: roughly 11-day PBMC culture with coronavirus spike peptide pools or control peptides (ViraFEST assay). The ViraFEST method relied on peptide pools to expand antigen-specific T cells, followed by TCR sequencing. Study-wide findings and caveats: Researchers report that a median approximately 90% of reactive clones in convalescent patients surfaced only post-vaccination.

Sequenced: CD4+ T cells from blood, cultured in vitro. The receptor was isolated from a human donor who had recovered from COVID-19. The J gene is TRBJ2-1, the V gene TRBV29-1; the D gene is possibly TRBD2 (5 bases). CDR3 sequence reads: CSGVARLLINEQFF. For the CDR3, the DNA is TGCAGCGGGGTAGCGAGATTACTGATAAATGAGCAGTTCTTC.